The entry below gives a single T cell receptor beta chain sequence along with its context. The germline V gene has CDR1 LNHNV and CDR2 YYDKDF (reference sequence). V gave up 5 bases and J gave up 0 bases, with 8 bases separating them. The CDR3 length is 14 residues. The entry originates in a study of blood T cell repertoires in COVID-19. Cohort allocation depended upon clinical history that participants reported. The study counted Cohort 3 donors as recovered given two negative PCRs, clearance, or symptom resolution. Libraries were prepared by immunoSEQ multiplex PCR; TCRdb keeps only in-frame clonotypes and omits some of them. The repertoire consists of approximately 300,000 clones, with around 86% occurring once and the leading ten covering roughly 10%.

This clonotype originated in a young woman who had recovered from COVID-19. The gene calls are TRBV15 and TRBJ1-5; D is unresolved. Sample: PBMCs or T cells enriched from blood (not recorded which). As DNA, the CDR3 is TGTGCCACCAGCTCATACTATAGCAATCAGCCCCAGCATTTT. Amino acid sequence: CATSSYYSNQPQHF.